This passage covers 4 T cell receptor beta chains from one sample sequenced in a study of shared clonotypes between healthy human individuals. Data came from immunoSEQ multiplex PCR; TCRdb stores just in-frame clones and leaves some out. The data contain approximately 180,000 clones, around 93% of them singletons. The source material was naive CD4+ T cells sorted from blood. Stated subset: CD45RA+ positively selected. The source is a woman aged 25 to 39 in good health.

The V call is TRBV5-6, the J call TRBJ1-5; 7 bases match TRBD1. The V gene end was trimmed by 3 bases and the J gene end by 1 base; junction bases not matched to a gene: 4. CDR3 length: 15 residues. Per the germline V gene, CDR1 is SGHDT and CDR2 is YYEEEE. Here the CDR3 reads CASSYRGTSNQPQHF. The CDR3 coding sequence is TGTGCCAGCAGCTACAGGGGAACCAGCAATCAGCCCCAGCATTTT.

The chain employs TRBV7-9 and TRBJ1-6; D unresolved. CDR3 size: 13 residues. Germline V gene sequence: CDR1 SEHNR, CDR2 FQNEAQ (reference sequence). The ends were cut back, 1 base at V and 11 bases at J, with 9 bases in the middle. CDR3 sequence (DNA): TGTGCCAGCAGCTTAGTCTCGGTCGCACCCCTCCACTTT. Translated: CASSLVSVAPLHF.

The chain recombines TRBV10-3 with TRBJ1-4, with 8 nucleotides matching TRBD1. Trimming removed 4 bases from V and 6 bases from J; junction bases left unmatched: 1. The germline V gene encodes CDR1 ENHRY and CDR2 SYGVKD. CDR3 length equals 13 residues. Here the CDR3 DNA reads TGTGCCATCAGTGTGACAGGGGATGAAAAACTGTTTTTT. It encodes CAISVTGDEKLFF.

This chain connects TRBV5-1 to TRBJ2-2, with 8 positions matching TRBD1. Germline assignment: CDR1 SGHRS and CDR2 YFSETQ. This CDR3 contains 16 residues. V lost 0 bases, J lost 6 bases, and 7 bases stayed unmatched. CDR3 region: CASSLVPGGSPGELFF. The CDR3 nucleotides are TGCGCCAGCAGCTTGGTCCCAGGGGGCTCACCCGGGGAGCTGTTTTTT.